The clone carrying this T cell receptor (beta chain) occurred many times. A library of TCRbeta sequences, prepared with unique molecular identifiers, was generated. A single record per CDR3 protein comes from TCRdb applying MiXCR to the PCR reads. The table has around 380,000 distinct CDR3 sequences, roughly a tenth seen once; the top ten hold roughly 6%. This CDR3 spans 14 amino acids. Germline loops: CDR1 LNHNV, CDR2 YYDKDF (reference sequence). Trimming at V came to 8 bases and at J to 4 bases, leaving 7 bases not matched to a gene. This specimen belongs to a study of T-cell reconstitution after alpha-beta-depleted transplantation in children.

The specimen comprised PBMCs from the stem cell graft donor, sampled from the stem cell graft. The receptor's source is a human donor who donated a stem cell graft to a child with acute myeloid leukemia. The chain couples TRBV15 to TRBJ2-7; 11 nucleotides match TRBD2. The CDR3 sequence: CATCPTSGSYEQYF. Written as DNA, the CDR3 is TGTGCCACCTGCCCAACTAGCGGGAGTTACGAGCAGTACTTC.